One and the same sample provided the 21 T cell receptor beta chains below, sequenced in a study of T cell repertoires in MIS-A myocarditis. TCRdb's table, derived via immunoSEQ multiplex PCR, lists solely in-frame clones and lacks some. The data contain fewer than 15,000 clones, just under 75% of them singletons. Sequencing was carried out using left ventricle heart tissue obtained at autopsy. These receptors all stem from a man in his late teens or twenties with fulminant myocarditis from multisystem inflammatory syndrome in adults (MIS-A) after COVID-19.

The rearrangement links TRBV5-4 to TRBJ2-2, with TRBD1 identical over 9 bases. Germline V gene lookup returns CDR1 SGHNT and CDR2 YYREEE (reference sequence). The CDR3 is 18 residues long. With 3 bases clipped from V and 4 bases from J, the junction kept 13 bases outside the gene matches. The DNA of the CDR3 is TGTGCCAGCAGCTCGACAGGGGGTACTATTAGCTTCACCGGGGAGCTGTTTTTT. This gives the protein CASSSTGGTISFTGELFF.

V gene TRBV10-1 combines with J gene TRBJ2-3, with D possibly TRBD2 on 5 matching bases. V was shortened by 4 bases and J by 3 bases, with 11 bases between the two germline ends. The CDR3 is 14 amino acids. From germline, CDR1 is WNHNN and CDR2 SYGVQD (reference sequence). The DNA of the CDR3 is TGCGCCAGCAGTGTCGGGGAGTCAACAGATACGCAGTATTTT. Translated, it gives CASSVGESTDTQYF.

The chain couples TRBV15 to TRBJ2-7; TRBD1 matches at 7 bases. V gave up 3 bases and J gave up 5 bases; unmatched junction bases: 16. Per germline, CDR1 LNHNV and CDR2 YYDKDF (reference sequence). The CDR3 consists of 17 residues. The CDR3 DNA reads TGTGCCACCAGCAGTTTAGCACAGGGGAGTAAGAGGCACGAGCAGTACTTC. Protein product: CATSSLAQGSKRHEQYF.

This chain uses TRBV15 with TRBJ1-1; 9 bases agree with TRBD1. With V trimmed by 4 bases and J by 2 bases, 8 bases remained unmatched. The CDR3 totals 16 residues. Germline V lookup: CDR1 LNHNV, CDR2 YYDKDF (reference sequence). In nucleotides, the CDR3 is TGTGCCACCAGCAAGGGACAGGGATTAAGTAACACTGAAGCTTTCTTT. Translating gives CATSKGQGLSNTEAFF.

A single count supports this clone. The chain uses TRBV14 and TRBJ2-3; D possibly corresponds to TRBD1 (5 bases). V was clipped by 0 bases and J by 15 bases, with 16 bases between them. This CDR3 has 13 residues. Per germline, CDR1 SGHDN and CDR2 FVKESK. In nucleotides, the CDR3 is TGTGCCAGCAGCCAAGATGTCGACAGCTCGCGTTATTTT. The encoded protein is CASSQDVDSSRYF.

This clone has only a few counts. J is TRBJ1-2 and V is TRBV4-2; D possibly corresponds to TRBD1 (6 bases). Germline V gene data show CDR1 as LGHNA and CDR2 as YNFKEQ. There are 15 residues in the CDR3. V lost 0 bases and J lost 7, with 15 bases in between. CDR3 residues: CASSQDRGGAVGYTF. CDR3 DNA sequence: TGTGCCAGCAGCCAAGATAGGGGGGGCGCGGTTGGCTACACCTTC.

V and J are TRBV2 and TRBJ2-1; D is undetermined. Germline CDR1 and CDR2: SNHLY and FYNNEI. This CDR3 contains 15 residues. With 9 bases removed from V and 0 bases from J, the gap between germline ends came to 15 bases. DNA for the CDR3: TGTGCCAGTTCTAAGTCTATGAGCTCCTACAATGAGCAGTTCTTC. It specifies CASSKSMSSYNEQFF.

The chain carries TRBV19 and TRBJ2-2; 10 nucleotides line up with TRBD2. The CDR3 is made up of 13 amino acids. Germline loops: CDR1 LNHDA, CDR2 SQIVND (reference sequence). The CDR3 loop reads CGSSGRSTGELFF. DNA of the CDR3: TGTGGGTCTAGCGGGAGATCCACCGGGGAGCTGTTTTTT.

This chain joins TRBV6-5 and TRBJ1-4; no firm D call. The germline gives CDR1 MNHEY, CDR2 SVGAGI. The CDR3 spans 14 residues. V was clipped by 7 bases and J by 8 bases, with 17 bases between them. The CDR3 sequence is CASTSSQGVEKLFF. The CDR3 DNA is TGTGCCAGCACCTCATCCCAAGGAGTCGAAAAACTGTTTTTT.

V usage is TRBV10-2 and J usage is TRBJ2-7; D not certain. CDR1 is WSHSY, CDR2 SAAADI, per germline. V was clipped by 1 base and J by 4 bases, with 14 bases between them. The CDR3 consists of 15 residues. CDR3 amino acids: CASSEWGSALYEQYF. The DNA for the CDR3 is TGCGCCAGCAGTGAGTGGGGTAGTGCCCTTTACGAGCAGTACTTC.

This rearrangement joins TRBV5-1 to TRBJ1-1; possible D gene TRBD1, 5 bases. The germline gives CDR1 SGHRS, CDR2 YFSETQ. The CDR3 loop spans 13 amino acids. Trimming cost V 4 bases and J 0 bases, with 7 bases left between them. CDR3 amino acids: CASSPDMNTEAFF. DNA of the CDR3: TGCGCCAGCAGCCCGGACATGAACACTGAAGCTTTCTTT. Using reference TRBV5-1 and TRBJ1-1 for the parts outside the CDR3, the full variable domain is KAGVTQTPRYLIKTRGQQVTLSCSPISGHRSVSWYQQTPGQGLQFLFEYFSETQRNKGNFPGRFSGRQFSNSRSEMNVSTLELGDSALYLCASSPDMNTEAFFGQGTRLTVV.

This chain joins TRBV5-1 and TRBJ2-7; 7 bases agree with TRBD1. This CDR3 is 15 amino acids long. Germline-derived CDR1 and CDR2 are SGHRS and YFSETQ. Unmatched junction bases numbered 12, after V lost 4 bases and J lost 5 bases. The CDR3 bases are TGCGCCAGCAGCGTAAGACAGGGAAGCGGTGACGAGCAGTACTTC. Amino acid sequence: CASSVRQGSGDEQYF.

This chain links TRBV29-1 with TRBJ2-7; D may match TRBD1 or TRBD2 (5 bases each). V was shortened by 5 bases and J by 5 bases, with 19 bases between the two germline ends. CDR1 is SQVTM and CDR2 is ANQGSEA in the germline V gene. The CDR3 has 14 residues. The CDR3, as DNA: TGCAGCGTTACCTTGAGAGAGGGGAGAGACGAGCAGTACTTC. Residues: CSVTLREGRDEQYF.

This clone occurred a few times. The V and J genes are TRBV7-8 and TRBJ2-2; the D gene is possibly TRBD1 (5 bases). Germline values: CDR1 SGHVS, CDR2 FQNEAQ. Deletions cut 7 bases from V and 3 bases from J, with 12 bases between. This CDR3 region has 14 residues. CDR3 loop: CASTQIRDTGELFF. The DNA for the CDR3 is TGTGCCAGCACCCAGATCAGGGACACCGGGGAGCTGTTTTTT.

The V call is TRBV4-3, the J call TRBJ1-1, with D unclear. Germline assignment: CDR1 LGHNA and CDR2 YSLEER. Trimming shortened V by 1 base and J by 1 base, and 10 bases separated the two germline ends. The CDR3 runs to 15 residues. The CDR3 loop is CASSQGVGSNTEAFF. The CDR3 DNA is TGCGCCAGCAGCCAAGGGGTAGGGTCGAACACTGAAGCTTTCTTT.

The chain combines TRBV2 with TRBJ2-3; D possibly corresponds to TRBD1 (6 bases). V dropped 6 bases and J dropped 4 bases, with 17 bases sitting between them. Germline assignment: CDR1 SNHLY and CDR2 FYNNEI. This CDR3 spans 15 amino acids. CDR3 DNA: TGTGCCAGCAGGGAACAGGGAGTGTTGGCAGATACGCAGTATTTT. It encodes CASREQGVLADTQYF.

CDR3 protein: CASSPIGTGGTEAFF. DNA for the CDR3: TGTGCCAGCAGTCCGATAGGGACAGGGGGCACTGAAGCTTTCTTT. The rearrangement links TRBV28 to TRBJ1-1, with 11 bases aligning to TRBD1. CDR1 and CDR2 from the germline V gene are MDHEN and SYDVKM. The V and J ends lost 5 bases and 4 bases, in that order; junction bases with no gene match: 6. This CDR3 has 15 amino acids.

The chain is built from TRBV19 and TRBJ2-7, with 9 bases identical to TRBD2. Germline loops: CDR1 LNHDA, CDR2 SQIVND (reference sequence). The CDR3 is made up of 12 amino acids. After removal of 10 bases from V and 3 bases from J, the junction contained 4 bases not matched to a gene. The CDR3 loop reads CATCSGSYEQYF. In nucleotides, the CDR3 is TGTGCCACTTGTAGCGGGAGCTACGAGCAGTACTTC.

This clone was seen just once. The V and J genes are TRBV4-2 and TRBJ1-1, with D perhaps TRBD1 (6 bases). CDR3 length equals 16 residues. From germline, CDR1 is LGHNA and CDR2 YNFKEQ. The ends were cut back, 3 bases at V and 0 bases at J, with 14 bases in the middle. The CDR3 sequence: CASSHGGGRMNTEAFF. The CDR3 coding sequence is TGTGCCAGCAGCCACGGCGGGGGCAGGATGAACACTGAAGCTTTCTTT.

This clone has only a few counts. V gene TRBV19 combines with J gene TRBJ2-2; 7 bases match TRBD2. CDR3 length: 15 residues. Germline V gives CDR1 LNHDA, CDR2 SQIVND (reference sequence). With V trimmed by 5 bases and J by 9 bases, 12 bases remained unmatched. In DNA form, the CDR3 reads TGTGCCAGTAGTTCGTGGGGGAGGGATTCGAGGGAGCTGTTTTTT. This encodes CASSSWGRDSRELFF. Filled out from reference TRBV19 and TRBJ2-2, the complete variable domain reads DGGITQSPKYLFRKEGQNVTLSCEQNLNHDAMYWYRQDPGQGLRLIYYSQIVNDFQKGDIAEGYSVSREKKESFPLTVTSAQKNPTAFYLCASSSWGRDSRELFFGEGSRLTVL.

CDR3 DNA sequence: TGTGCCAGCAGCCTTAAACTGAACACTGAAGCTTTCTTT. This encodes CASSLKLNTEAFF. The chain has TRBV11-1 and TRBJ1-1; no clear D. Germline-derived CDR1 and CDR2 are SGHAT and FQDESV (reference sequence). V was clipped by 5 bases and J by 0 bases, with 7 bases between them. The CDR3 loop spans 13 amino acids.